This entry features one T cell receptor beta chain sequence. Its antigen is currently unknown. The sample comes from a study of a mutant IDH1 vaccine in newly diagnosed glioma. General study findings and limits: With respect to changes in top peripheral T cell clonotypes, pseudoprogression seemed unrelated.

Noted time point: week 5, during vaccination. All doses held 300 ug of mutant IDH1 20-mer peptide, with topical imiquimod. Libraries were prepared by immunoSEQ multiplex PCR; TCRdb keeps only in-frame clonotypes and omits some of them. The top ten hold 7.4% of the sample, which has 60,000 or so clones, about 86% seen once. CDR1 is MNHNS and CDR2 is SASEGT in the germline V gene. Trimming took 8 bases from V and 2 from J, leaving 16 bases between them. The CDR3 has 14 amino acids. The source material was PBMCs, sampled from a glioma patient whose treatment included an IDH1 peptide vaccine. V is TRBV6-1 and J is TRBJ2-7; D not certain. The TCR sequence derives from a woman between 45 and 60 years old with glioma. CDR3 loop: CASGTTPPPYEQYF. The CDR3 nucleotides are TGTGCCAGCGGCACGACGCCACCGCCCTACGAGCAGTACTTC.